These 22 T cell receptor beta chains were all obtained from the same sample, sequenced in a study of T cells in localized non-small cell lung cancer. Assay used: immunoSEQ multiplex PCR; TCRdb lists only in-frame clones, some missing. This table holds fewer than 20,000 clones, 70% to 90% found once. Sequenced material: peripheral blood, taken before any cancer treatment. The receptors come from an older male donor with stage I lung adenocarcinoma.

The chain combines TRBV5-1 with TRBJ1-4, with D tentatively TRBD1 (6 bases). The CDR3 runs to 16 residues. Germline CDR1 is SGHRS and CDR2 is YFSETQ. V gave up 3 bases and J gave up 0 bases, with 12 bases separating them. In nucleotides, the CDR3 is TGCGCCAGCAGCTACTCGGGGGCGACAACTAATGAAAAACTGTTTTTT. This translates into CASSYSGATTNEKLFF.

This chain links TRBV7-8 with TRBJ2-7; a possible D gene is TRBD2 (5 bases). Trimming removed 5 bases at V and 3 bases at J, with 14 bases between. Germline V gene sequence: CDR1 SGHVS, CDR2 FQNEAQ. The CDR3 spans 14 residues. CDR3 bases: TGTGCCAGCAGCCGGGAAACTGAAGGCTACGAGCAGTACTTC. As protein: CASSRETEGYEQYF.

The CDR3 here is CASRGQGARSPLHF. The DNA for the CDR3 is TGTGCCAGCAGGGGACAGGGGGCAAGATCACCCCTCCACTTT. The V gene is TRBV27, the J gene TRBJ1-6; 12 nucleotides line up with TRBD1. The V and J ends lost 6 bases and 10 bases, in that order; junction bases with no gene match: 4. Germline CDR1 and CDR2: MNHEY and SMNVEV (reference sequence). The CDR3 is 14 residues long.

The chain combines TRBV18 with TRBJ1-6; D not certain. The V gene lost 1 base and the J gene lost 3 bases, with 1 base spanning the gap. Germline CDR1 reads KGHSH; CDR2 reads LQKENI. This CDR3 spans 13 amino acids. The CDR3 is CASSPHYNSPLHF. In DNA form, the CDR3 reads TGTGCCAGCTCACCACACTATAATTCACCCCTCCACTTT.

Only one count was recorded for this clone. CDR3 nucleotide sequence: TGTGCCAGCAAAACGGCGATGGGTGAAAAACTGTTTTTT. Translated, it gives CASKTAMGEKLFF. This chain uses TRBV6-5 with TRBJ1-4; D is undetermined. From germline, CDR1 is MNHEY and CDR2 SVGAGI. Trimming cost V 7 bases and J 7 bases, with 13 bases left between them. This CDR3 is 13 amino acids long.

J is TRBJ2-7 and V is TRBV4-1; TRBD1 or TRBD2 may be the D gene (5 bases each). The CDR3 covers 16 residues. Germline CDR1 reads MGHRA; CDR2 reads YSYEKL. V was shortened by 1 base and J by 5 bases, with 18 bases between the two germline ends. CDR3 DNA: TGCGCCAGCAGCCAAGGGGCCCTTGGGGGATACGACGAGCAGTACTTC. Protein sequence: CASSQGALGGYDEQYF.

The chain employs TRBV28 and TRBJ2-7, with 11 bases lining up with TRBD1. Looked up from germline, CDR1 is MDHEN and CDR2 is SYDVKM. The CDR3 is 13 amino acids. Germline trimming cut 5 bases from V and 5 bases from J; bases unmatched to any gene: 2. CDR3 nucleotides: TGTGCCAGCAGTGAGGACAGGGGGCACGAGCAGTACTTC. The encoded protein is CASSEDRGHEQYF. Based on the CDR3 plus reference TRBV28 and TRBJ2-7, the full variable domain is DVKVTQSSRYLVKRTGEKVFLECVQDMDHENMFWYRQDPGLGLRLIYFSYDVKMKEKGDIPEGYSVSREKKERFSLILESASTNQTSMYLCASSEDRGHEQYFGPGTRLTVT.

V is TRBV27 and J is TRBJ2-1, with D unresolved. In germline, CDR1 is MNHEY, CDR2 SMNVEV (reference sequence). This CDR3 region has 13 residues. V lost 2 bases and J lost 6, with 8 bases in between. The CDR3 region has the DNA TGTGCCAGCAGTTTAAAGGTCAGCAATGAGCAGTTCTTC. Its protein product is CASSLKVSNEQFF.

The chain is built from TRBV27 and TRBJ2-2; 8 bases agree with TRBD2. After removal of 7 bases from V and 1 base from J, the junction contained 5 bases not matched to a gene. Looked up from germline, CDR1 is MNHEY and CDR2 is SMNVEV (reference sequence). This CDR3 has 15 amino acids. Here the CDR3 reads CASTPAGENTGELFF. Written as DNA, the CDR3 is TGTGCCAGCACCCCAGCGGGAGAGAACACCGGGGAGCTGTTTTTT.

The rearrangement links TRBV29-1 to TRBJ2-2; D ambiguous. This CDR3 is built from 14 residues. The V end lost 4 bases, the J end lost 0 bases, and 9 bases lay between the germline ends. Per germline, CDR1 SQVTM and CDR2 ANQGSEA. In DNA form, the CDR3 reads TGCAGCGTTGGTGGCGGTCCGAACACCGGGGAGCTGTTTTTT. Translated: CSVGGGPNTGELFF.

In nucleotides, the CDR3 is TGTGCCAGCAGCCGGGGGCAGGGTGATTCACCCCTCCACTTT. This translates into CASSRGQGDSPLHF. The chain combines TRBV28 with TRBJ1-6; tentatively, D is TRBD1 (6 bases). The CDR3 has 14 amino acids. V lost 6 bases and J lost 8, with 14 bases in between. The germline CDR1 and CDR2 sequences are MDHEN and SYDVKM.

This chain uses TRBV19 with TRBJ2-5, with D unclear. V gave up 6 bases and J gave up 2 bases, with 13 bases separating them. Germline CDR1 and CDR2: LNHDA and SQIVND (reference sequence). The CDR3 totals 14 residues. This CDR3 reads CASRSSASQETQYF. CDR3 in DNA: TGTGCCAGTAGGAGTTCTGCCAGTCAAGAGACCCAGTACTTC.

V usage is TRBV25-1 and J usage is TRBJ1-1, with D unclear. Germline loops: CDR1 MGHDK, CDR2 SYGVNS. The CDR3 extends over 13 amino acids. V gave up 7 bases and J gave up 2 bases, with 11 bases separating them. DNA for the CDR3: TGTGCCAGCATTCCCGACACCAACACTGAAGCTTTCTTT. Translation gives CASIPDTNTEAFF.

V and J are TRBV27 and TRBJ1-1, with 7 bases matching TRBD1. CDR1 and CDR2 (germline): MNHEY, SMNVEV (reference sequence). V lost 4 bases to trimming and J lost 1 base; unmatched junction nucleotides: 6. The CDR3 has 15 amino acids. The CDR3 loop is CASSSYGTENTEAFF. The CDR3, as DNA: TGTGCCAGCAGTTCGTACGGGACAGAGAACACTGAAGCTTTCTTT.

The chain links TRBV28 to TRBJ2-3; 10 bases align to TRBD1. In germline, CDR1 is MDHEN, CDR2 SYDVKM. This CDR3 has 16 residues. J was trimmed by 3 bases and V by 3 bases; bases with no gene match: 6. CDR3 coding DNA: TGTGCCAGCAGTTTCCGGACAGGGGGTTGGACAGATACGCAGTATTTT. This encodes CASSFRTGGWTDTQYF.

The chain has TRBV4-2 and TRBJ1-4; D perhaps matches TRBD1 (5 bases). The CDR3 consists of 16 residues. V lost 0 bases, J lost 3 bases, and 11 bases lay in between. In germline, CDR1 is LGHNA, CDR2 YNFKEQ. This CDR3 is CASSQDRGLANEKLFF. The CDR3 coding sequence is TGTGCCAGCAGCCAAGATAGGGGATTAGCTAATGAAAAACTGTTTTTT.

The chain is built from TRBV7-9 and TRBJ1-1, with TRBD1 matching 7 bases. Per germline, CDR1 SEHNR and CDR2 FQNEAQ (reference sequence). V lost 3 bases to trimming and J lost 8 bases; unmatched junction nucleotides: 6. The CDR3 loop spans 13 amino acids. CDR3 nucleotides: TGTGCCAGCAGCTTCGAAAGGACAGGCGAAGCTTTCTTT. Residues: CASSFERTGEAFF.

The chain combines TRBV13 with TRBJ2-7; a possible D gene is TRBD1 (6 bases). The germline V and J ends were trimmed by 3 bases and 0 bases, with 12 bases remaining between them. The CDR3 has 15 amino acids. Germline lookup yields CDR1 PRHDT and CDR2 FYEKMQ (reference sequence). CDR3 residues: CASSFAGESSYEQYF. Written as DNA, the CDR3 is TGTGCCAGCAGCTTTGCAGGGGAATCCTCCTACGAGCAGTACTTC.

The V call is TRBV7-9, the J call TRBJ1-6; 8 bases map to TRBD1. This CDR3 is 14 amino acids long. The junction had 5 bases not matched to a gene; V was cut back by 4 bases and J by 9 bases. Germline-derived CDR1 and CDR2 are SEHNR and FQNEAQ (reference sequence). CDR3 coding DNA: TGTGCCAGCAGCTCCGGACAGGGCACTTCACCCCTCCACTTT. As protein: CASSSGQGTSPLHF.

The V gene is TRBV19, the J gene TRBJ1-5; D not certain. The CDR3 has 12 residues. V lost 6 bases to trimming and J lost 3 bases, with 6 bases between them. Germline loops: CDR1 LNHDA, CDR2 SQIVND (reference sequence). DNA of the CDR3: TGTGCCAGTAGCCAGGTCAATCAGCCCCAGCATTTT. This translates into CASSQVNQPQHF.

This clone was picked up one time. The chain uses TRBV7-2 and TRBJ1-3; D might be TRBD1 (6 bases). Germline V gene sequence: CDR1 SGHTA, CDR2 FQGNSA. V gave up 6 bases and J gave up 0 bases, with 9 bases separating them. The CDR3 runs to 14 residues. CDR3 bases: TGTGCCAGCAGGGGGACAATCTCTGGAAACACCATATATTTT. Its protein is CASRGTISGNTIYF.

This clone is a singleton in its sample. This rearrangement joins TRBV4-3 to TRBJ1-1; unclear D gene. Trimming removed 4 bases at V and 4 bases at J, with 10 bases between. Germline assignment: CDR1 LGHNA and CDR2 YSLEER. This CDR3 contains 13 residues. The CDR3: CASSPKRGTEAFF. In nucleotides, the CDR3 is TGCGCCAGCAGCCCCAAGCGGGGCACTGAAGCTTTCTTT.